This T cell receptor (beta chain) was captured in a study of control samples from healthy donors and cancer patients (dated by TCRdb to 2018 to 2021). The library was produced with the immunoSEQ multiplex PCR assay. This is the immuneACCESS table as TCRdb keeps it, with only in-frame sequences that have V and J called. A part of the clones is gone; compared with another copy, unresolved V genes explain less than half, and the rest is unexplained. The sample's table covers about 190,000 clones. Roughly 2% of the sample rests with the top ten. For this clone: Its cognate antigen has yet to be identified.

From the cysteine through the phenylalanine, the CDR3 covers 16 amino acids. CDR3 DNA only is kept here, 48 bases in frame from base 1. Taken from the germline V gene, the CDR1 and CDR2 loops are SGHDN and FVKESK. Relative to germline, V is 4 bases shorter and J is 0 bases shorter, with 13 bases between their ends. The TCR was taken from a woman in her 30s in good health. Source material: blood. This chain is built from TRBV14 and TRBJ1-3, and possibly TRBD1, on 6 matching bases. This receptor carries the CDR3 CASSPGDSFSGNTIYF. The bases read TGTGCCAGCAGCCCAGGGGACTCCTTCTCTGGAAACACCATATATTTT.